Ten or more counts support the clone carrying this TCR beta chain. As yet, its antigen is unknown. This specimen comes from a study of response to subunit inactivated influenza vaccine. Findings of the study overall: Authors suggested each seasonal flu vaccination may recruit only limited numbers of new T cells.

The CDR3 runs to 17 residues. Germline V gene data show CDR1 as SGHVS and CDR2 as FNYEAQ. V was clipped by 5 bases and J by 5 bases; unmatched bases: 14. Each CDR3 protein gets one entry after TCRdb re-called the RT-PCR reads with MiXCR. This sample yields roughly 570,000 distinct CDR3 sequences, of which under 15% are seen a single time; under 15% belongs to the top ten. The chain carries TRBV7-6 and TRBJ2-5; 10 bases align to TRBD2. The clonotype comes from a man aged 50 or older who received an inactivated influenza vaccine. The sample consisted of PBMCs from blood, taken 45 days after vaccination. This CDR3 reads CASSQDSPSGGAETQYF. The CDR3 nucleotides are TGTGCCAGCAGCCAAGATTCCCCTAGCGGGGGCGCGGAGACCCAGTACTTC.